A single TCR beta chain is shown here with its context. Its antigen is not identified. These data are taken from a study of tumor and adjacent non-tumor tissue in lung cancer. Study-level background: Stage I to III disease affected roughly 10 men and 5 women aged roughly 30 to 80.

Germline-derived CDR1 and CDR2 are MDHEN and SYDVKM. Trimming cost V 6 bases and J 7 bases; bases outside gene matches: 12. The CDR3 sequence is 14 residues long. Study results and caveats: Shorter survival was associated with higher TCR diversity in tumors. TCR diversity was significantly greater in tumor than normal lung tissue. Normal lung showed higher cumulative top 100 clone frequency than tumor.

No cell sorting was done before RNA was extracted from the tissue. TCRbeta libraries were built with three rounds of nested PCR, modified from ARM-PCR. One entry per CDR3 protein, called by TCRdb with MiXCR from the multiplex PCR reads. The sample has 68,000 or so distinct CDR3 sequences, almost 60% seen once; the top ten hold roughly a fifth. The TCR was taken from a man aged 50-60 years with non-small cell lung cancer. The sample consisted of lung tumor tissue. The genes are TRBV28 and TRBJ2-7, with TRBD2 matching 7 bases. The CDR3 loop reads CASSPTSVTNEQYF. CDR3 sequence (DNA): TGTGCCAGCAGCCCCACTAGCGTCACCAATGAGCAGTACTTC.